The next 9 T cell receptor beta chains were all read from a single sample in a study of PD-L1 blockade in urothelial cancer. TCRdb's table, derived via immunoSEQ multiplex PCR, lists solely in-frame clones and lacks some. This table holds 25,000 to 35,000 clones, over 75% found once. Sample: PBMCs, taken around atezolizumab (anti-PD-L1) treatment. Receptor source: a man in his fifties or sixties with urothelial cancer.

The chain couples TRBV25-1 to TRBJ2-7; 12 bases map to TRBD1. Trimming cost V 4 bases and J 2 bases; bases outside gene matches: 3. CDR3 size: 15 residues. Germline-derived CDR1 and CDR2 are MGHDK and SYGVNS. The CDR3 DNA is TGTGCCAGCAGTGGGGACAGGGGGCAACCCTACGAGCAGTACTTC. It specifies CASSGDRGQPYEQYF.

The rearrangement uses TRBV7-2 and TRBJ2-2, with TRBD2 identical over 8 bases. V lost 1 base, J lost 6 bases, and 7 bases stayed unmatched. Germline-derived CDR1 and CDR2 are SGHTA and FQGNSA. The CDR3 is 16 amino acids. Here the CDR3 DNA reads TGTGCCAGCAGCTTAGTCGCGGGGGGTAACTCCGGGGAGCTGTTTTTT. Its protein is CASSLVAGGNSGELFF.

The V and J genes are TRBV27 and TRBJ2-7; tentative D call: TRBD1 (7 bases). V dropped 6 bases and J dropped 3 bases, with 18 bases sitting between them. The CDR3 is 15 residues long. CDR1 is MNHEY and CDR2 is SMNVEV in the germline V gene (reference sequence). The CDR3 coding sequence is TGTGCCAGCAGCCGATCCCCAGGGGGGTACTACGAGCAGTACTTC. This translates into CASSRSPGGYYEQYF.

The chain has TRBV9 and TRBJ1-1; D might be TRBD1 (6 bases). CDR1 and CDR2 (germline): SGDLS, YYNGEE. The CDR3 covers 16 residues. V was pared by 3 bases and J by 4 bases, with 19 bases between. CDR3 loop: CASSAQTGFAGTEAFF. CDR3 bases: TGTGCCAGCAGCGCGCAAACAGGGTTTGCGGGCACTGAAGCTTTCTTT. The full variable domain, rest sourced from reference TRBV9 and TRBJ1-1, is DSGVTQTPKHLITATGQRVTLRCSPRSGDLSVYWYQQSLDQGLQFLIQYYNGEERAKGNILERFSAQQFPDLHSELNLSSLELGDSALYFCASSAQTGFAGTEAFFGQGTRLTVV.

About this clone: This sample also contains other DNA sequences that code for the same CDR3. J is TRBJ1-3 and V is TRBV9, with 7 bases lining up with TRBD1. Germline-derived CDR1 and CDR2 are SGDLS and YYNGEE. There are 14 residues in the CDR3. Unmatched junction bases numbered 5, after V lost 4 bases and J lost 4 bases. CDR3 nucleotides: TGTGCCAGCAGCCCAGGGGGGTTCGGAAACACCATATATTTT. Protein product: CASSPGGFGNTIYF.

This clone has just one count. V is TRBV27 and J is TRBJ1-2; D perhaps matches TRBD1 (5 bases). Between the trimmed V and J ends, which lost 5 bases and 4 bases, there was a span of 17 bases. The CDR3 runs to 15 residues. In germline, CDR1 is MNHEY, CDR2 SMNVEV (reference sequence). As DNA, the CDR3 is TGTGCCAGCAGTCAAGGCCCTACAGGAATCTATGGCTACACCTTC. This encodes CASSQGPTGIYGYTF.

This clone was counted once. CDR3 nucleotides: TGTGCCAGCAGCCCGAGAGACAGGGGGAACACTGAAGCTTTCTTT. Translated, it gives CASSPRDRGNTEAFF. The chain joins TRBV9 to TRBJ1-1, with 8 bases identical to TRBD1. The V gene end was trimmed by 4 bases and the J gene end by 1 base; junction bases not matched to a gene: 6. CDR3 length equals 15 residues. Germline V gene sequence: CDR1 SGDLS, CDR2 YYNGEE.

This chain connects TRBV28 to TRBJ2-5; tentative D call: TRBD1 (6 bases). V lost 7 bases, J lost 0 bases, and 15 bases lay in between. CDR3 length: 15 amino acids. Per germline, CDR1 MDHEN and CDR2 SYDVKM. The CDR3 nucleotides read TGTGCCAGCACCCCACTTACAGGGTACCAAGAGACCCAGTACTTC. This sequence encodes CASTPLTGYQETQYF.

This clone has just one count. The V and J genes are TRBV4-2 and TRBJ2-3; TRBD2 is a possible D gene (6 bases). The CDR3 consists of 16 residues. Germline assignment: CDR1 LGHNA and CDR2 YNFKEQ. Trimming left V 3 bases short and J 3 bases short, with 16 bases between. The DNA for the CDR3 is TGTGCCAGCAGCCAGGTTTTGGGGGGTAGGACAGATACGCAGTATTTT. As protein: CASSQVLGGRTDTQYF.